Shown below are 15 T cell receptor beta chains from a single sample sequenced in a study of blood T cells in healthy people across ages. The use of a sample-barcoded 5' primer and a J-beta primer mix characterized a second PCR of about 7 to 12 cycles. Via MiXCR, TCRdb re-called the 5' RACE reads, giving one row per CDR3 protein. Among 1.8 million or so distinct CDR3 sequences listed, 30% to 40% were seen once. Specimen: blood. These receptors were collected from a human donor in good health.

This clonotype was observed a few times. The rearrangement joins TRBV20-1 to TRBJ1-4; tentative D call: TRBD1 (5 bases). Trimming took off 6 bases at V and 6 bases at J, with 20 bases between the two ends. This CDR3 is 15 amino acids long. CDR1 is DFQATT and CDR2 is SNEGSKA in the germline V gene (reference sequence). The CDR3 sequence: CSARTPWRGDEKLFF. DNA for the CDR3: TGCAGTGCGCGGACCCCCTGGAGGGGTGATGAAAAACTGTTTTTT.

This chain joins TRBV20-1 and TRBJ1-1; no clear D. V lost 1 base, J lost 6 bases, and 15 bases lay in between. CDR3 length equals 14 residues. The germline V gene has CDR1 DFQATT and CDR2 SNEGSKA (reference sequence). CDR3 protein: CSARALLKMAEAFF. The CDR3 DNA reads as TGCAGTGCTAGAGCCCTTTTGAAAATGGCTGAAGCTTTCTTT.

This clonotype was counted only a few times. The V and J genes are TRBV12-3 or TRBV12-4 and TRBJ1-1, with D tentatively TRBD1 (5 bases). Trimming cost V 5 bases and J 4 bases, with 14 bases left between them. This CDR3 contains 14 residues. DNA for the CDR3: TGTGCCAGCAGTCCTAGACAGAGGACCACTGAAGCTTTCTTT. Translating it yields CASSPRQRTTEAFF.

The rearrangement joins TRBV21-1 to TRBJ2-3; the table assigns TRBD1, which was not confirmed against the DNA. TRBV21-1 is a pseudogene locus. This CDR3 contains 18 residues. The CDR3 DNA reads as TGTGCCAGCATGAGGCACCCCGGGTTTTCGGATAGCACAGATACGCAGTATTTT. Protein product: CASMRHPGFSDSTDTQYF.

On this clonotype: One end of the junction does not line up with germline, which may come from a read error. J is TRBJ1-2 and V is TRBV10-3, with D unresolved. This CDR3 is 13 amino acids long. Germline loops: CDR1 ENHRY, CDR2 SYGVKD. This CDR3 is CTISEGDTYGYTF. The CDR3 DNA sequence: TGTACCATCAGTGAAGGAGATACCTATGGCTACACCTTC.

The chain joins TRBV7-9 to TRBJ2-6, with TRBD1 matching 7 bases. V shed 7 bases, J shed 0 bases, and the junction held 12 bases outside the gene matches. Germline V lookup: CDR1 SEHNR, CDR2 FQNEAQ (reference sequence). This CDR3 comprises 18 residues. CDR3 DNA: TGTGCCAGCAACCCCCTAGGACAGGACGGCTCTGGGGCCAACGTCCTGACTTTC. Protein: CASNPLGQDGSGANVLTF.

The chain is built from TRBV18 and TRBJ2-1; D possibly corresponds to TRBD1 (6 bases). Looked up from germline, CDR1 is KGHSH and CDR2 is LQKENI. The ends were cut back, 2 bases at V and 13 bases at J, with 12 bases in the middle. The CDR3 extends over 12 amino acids. This CDR3 is CASSPAGTLQFF. Here the CDR3 DNA reads TGTGCCAGCTCACCAGCCGGGACATTACAGTTCTTC.

This clonotype was observed a handful of times. This chain uses TRBV20-1 with TRBJ1-1; TRBD1 agrees at 8 bases. The length of the CDR3 is 15 residues. V was pared by 5 bases and J by 1 base, with 9 bases of the junction left unmatched. In germline, CDR1 is DFQATT, CDR2 SNEGSKA (reference sequence). The CDR3 DNA reads TGCAGTGCTGAGACACCCGGGACAGGGAACACTGAAGCTTTCTTT. Translated, it gives CSAETPGTGNTEAFF.

The chain carries TRBV7-2 and TRBJ2-7, with 8 bases matching TRBD2. Germline-derived CDR1 and CDR2 are SGHTA and FQGNSA. The J segment lost 2 bases and the V segment lost 4 bases, leaving 16 bases of the junction unmatched. The CDR3 sequence is 18 residues long. The CDR3 DNA reads TGTGCCAGCAGCTCCCCGGGCGGGGGGCTGTCCTCCACCTACGAGCAGTACTTC. It is translated as CASSSPGGGLSSTYEQYF. The full variable domain, in which reference TRBV7-2 and TRBJ2-7 provide the parts outside the CDR3, is GAGVSQSPSNKVTEKGKDVELRCDPISGHTALYWYRQSLGQGLEFLIYFQGNSAPDKSGLPSDRFSAERTGGSVSTLTIQRTQQEDSAVYLCASSSPGGGLSSTYEQYFGPGTRLTVT.

V is TRBV20-1 and J is TRBJ1-5, with 7 bases that match TRBD1. The V segment lost 5 bases and the J segment 4 bases; nucleotides outside the gene matches: 11. Germline CDR1 and CDR2: DFQATT and SNEGSKA (reference sequence). This CDR3 is 15 amino acids long. CDR3 protein: CSARKRRDRNQPQHF. The CDR3 coding sequence is TGCAGTGCTCGCAAACGCCGGGACAGAAATCAGCCCCAGCATTTT.

This clonotype was detected a few times. The V call is TRBV3-1, the J call TRBJ2-6; TRBD1 might be the D (5 bases). The CDR3 consists of 16 residues. The ends were cut back, 2 bases at V and 4 bases at J, with 12 bases in the middle. Germline V lookup: CDR1 LGHDT, CDR2 YNNKEL (reference sequence). CDR3 coding DNA: TGTGCCAGCAGCCAAAGGGGTATTTGGGGGGCCAACGTCCTGACTTTC. Translation gives CASSQRGIWGANVLTF.

J is TRBJ2-7 and V is TRBV28; D remains unclear. This CDR3 spans 13 amino acids. Trimming cost V 2 bases and J 3 bases, with 8 bases left between them. The germline V gene has CDR1 MDHEN and CDR2 SYDVKM. The CDR3 spells CASSLQTYYEQYF. The DNA of the CDR3 is TGTGCCAGCAGTTTACAGACCTACTACGAGCAGTACTTC.

This sequence joins TRBV6-2 or TRBV6-3 and TRBJ2-1; no firm D call. Between the trimmed V and J ends, which lost 6 bases and 4 bases, there was a span of 7 bases. This CDR3 region has 12 residues. CDR1 is MNHEY and CDR2 is SVGEGT in the germline V gene. CDR3 in DNA: TGTGCCAGCAGGCCGGAGTACAATGAGCAGTTCTTC. Its protein is CASRPEYNEQFF.

The chain employs TRBV7-8 and TRBJ1-5; D unresolved. V lost 4 bases and J lost 5, with 15 bases in between. This CDR3 is 15 amino acids long. Looked up from germline, CDR1 is SGHVS and CDR2 is FQNEAQ. CDR3 bases: TGTGCCAGCAGCTATGAGGGAGTCAGAGATCAGCCCCAGCATTTT. The encoded protein is CASSYEGVRDQPQHF.

This clonotype came up a few times. The chain is built from TRBV4-3 and TRBJ2-7; the D gene is possibly TRBD2 (6 bases). The CDR3 has 14 residues. From germline, CDR1 is LGHNA and CDR2 YSLEER. Trimming stripped 0 bases from V and 6 bases from J, with 12 bases between. CDR3 DNA sequence: TGCGCCAGCAGCCAAGATCAGATCGGGGGCGAGCAGTACTTC. This codes for CASSQDQIGGEQYF.